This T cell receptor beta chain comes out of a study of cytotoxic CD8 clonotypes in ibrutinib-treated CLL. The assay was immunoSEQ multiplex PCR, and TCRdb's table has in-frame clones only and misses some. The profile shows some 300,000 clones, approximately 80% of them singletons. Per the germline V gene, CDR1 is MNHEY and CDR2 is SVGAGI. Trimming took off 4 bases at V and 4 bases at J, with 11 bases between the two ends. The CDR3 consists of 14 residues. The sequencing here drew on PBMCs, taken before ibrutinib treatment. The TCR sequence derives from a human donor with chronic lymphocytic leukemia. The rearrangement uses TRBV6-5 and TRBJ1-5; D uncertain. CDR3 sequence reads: CASSSEGSNQPQHF. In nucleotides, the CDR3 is TGTGCCAGCAGTTCAGAGGGATCAAATCAGCCCCAGCATTTT.